This is a list of T cell receptor beta chains from one sample in a study of blood T cell repertoires in COVID-19. Profiling relied on immunoSEQ multiplex PCR, and the TCRdb table lists in-frame clones only, not all of them. The table has about half a million clones, about nine tenths seen once. Sequences were obtained from PBMCs or T cells enriched from blood (not recorded which). These receptors were collected from a woman aged 60-75 years who had recovered from COVID-19. Each CDR3 is given with its conserved first and last residue. A D gene is named only where the DNA matches it firmly. Some rows have no size entry. The others give once, few or many, or a class for an expanded clone.

v_call	clone_size	d_call	j_call	cdr3_aa	cdr3_nt
TRBV6-5	NA	NA	TRBJ1-3	CASQAGNSGNTIYF	TGTGCCAGCCAAGCGGGGAACTCTGGAAACACCATATATTTT
TRBV7-8	once	NA	TRBJ2-4	CASSLFGLAKNIQYF	TGTGCCAGCAGCTTATTTGGGCTAGCCAAAAACATTCAGTACTTC
TRBV5-1	NA	NA	TRBJ2-7	CASSLSGGAYEQYF	TGCGCCAGCAGCTTGTCTGGCGGGGCCTACGAGCAGTACTTC
TRBV18	NA	NA	TRBJ2-7	CASSPQGSEQYF	TGTGCCAGCTCGCCTCAGGGTAGTGAGCAGTACTTC
TRBV7-9	once	NA	TRBJ1-3	CASSQRAGESGNTIYF	TGTGCCAGCAGCCAACGGGCCGGGGAGTCCGGAAACACCATATATTTT
TRBV2	NA	NA	TRBJ2-3	CASSEGSSRVTDTQYF	TGTGCCAGCAGTGAAGGGTCCTCGAGGGTGACAGATACGCAGTATTTT
TRBV10-1	NA	TRBD1	TRBJ1-4	CASSPGQGFGKLFF	TGCGCCAGCAGCCCGGGACAGGGTTTCGGAAAACTGTTTTTT
TRBV9	NA	TRBD1	TRBJ2-1	CASSPWGTGNEQFF	TGTGCCAGCAGCCCCTGGGGGACAGGGAATGAGCAGTTCTTC
TRBV27	NA	NA	TRBJ1-4	CASSLRITTNEKLFF	TGTGCCAGCAGTTTGCGGATAACAACTAATGAAAAACTGTTTTTT
TRBV5-1	NA	TRBD1	TRBJ1-4	CASRSDTGATNEKLFF	TGCGCCAGCAGATCGGATACAGGGGCAACTAATGAAAAACTGTTTTTT
TRBV24-1	NA	NA	TRBJ1-1	CATSGRQSTEAFF	TGTGCCACCAGTGGGAGACAGTCCACTGAAGCTTTCTTT
TRBV30	few	NA	TRBJ1-1	CAWTQGFSTEAFF	TGTGCCTGGACCCAGGGTTTCAGCACTGAAGCTTTCTTT
TRBV11-3	NA	NA	TRBJ1-1	CASSSQGGNTEAFF	TGTGCCAGCAGCTCACAGGGCGGGAACACTGAAGCTTTCTTT
TRBV5-6	NA	TRBD2	TRBJ2-3	CASSAPSGGAPDTQYF	TGTGCCAGCAGCGCCCCTAGCGGGGGGGCCCCAGATACGCAGTATTTT
TRBV11-2	once	NA	TRBJ2-7	CASSLGGSWDSRYEQYF	TGTGCCAGCAGCTTAGGTGGGTCCTGGGACTCTAGGTACGAGCAGTACTTC
TRBV27	once	TRBD1	TRBJ1-6	CASATGVLNSPLHF	TGTGCCAGCGCGACAGGGGTCCTTAATTCACCCCTCCACTTT
TRBV19	NA	TRBD1	TRBJ2-6	CASSITGTGLGANVLTF	TGTGCCAGTAGTATAACAGGGACAGGGCTTGGGGCCAACGTCCTGACTTTC